This T cell receptor beta chain stems from a study of regulatory T cells in long-lasting Graves disease. CDR3-region Arm-PCR and iRepertoire HTBI primers produced the TCR beta libraries. TCRdb processed the multiplex PCR reads anew with MiXCR; each CDR3 protein has one entry. The sample records 310,000 or so distinct CDR3 sequences, more than 20% being singletons. Whole-study findings and limits: Clonotypes that were public and shared totalled a few thousand in persistent patients versus 966 in new patients.

The CDR3 runs to 12 residues. V was shortened by 6 bases and J by 2 bases, with 11 bases between the two germline ends. The germline V gene encodes CDR1 DFQATT and CDR2 SNEGSKA (reference sequence). Time point described: persistent/refractory GD, antithyroid drugs over 5 years with positive TRAb. TCR sequences were obtained from RNA taken from PBMCs. In its sample, this clonotype was seen a few times. The antigen remains undetermined. The material sequenced was peripheral blood mononuclear cells (PBMCs), taken when the disease was refractory, from a patient treated with antithyroid drugs. This sequence was found in a female donor with Graves disease. The J gene is TRBJ2-7, the V gene TRBV20-1; D is possibly TRBD2 (5 bases). The chain's CDR3 is CSAETGTYEQYF. CDR3 DNA: TGCAGTGCGGAGACGGGAACCTACGAGCAGTACTTC.